This TCR beta chain is from a study of T cell changes during pregnancy in multiple sclerosis. Produced via immunoSEQ multiplex PCR; TCRdb's table is partial and in-frame only. The sample contains roughly 41,000 clones, approximately 91% of which appear only once. This CDR3 is 13 amino acids long. In germline, CDR1 is SNHLY, CDR2 FYNNEI. Trimming cost V 4 bases and J 2 bases, with 7 bases left between them. The TCR comes from a female donor with multiple sclerosis, enrolled in a pregnancy study. The sample here was CD8+ T cells from peripheral blood mononuclear cells, taken in the third trimester of pregnancy. The chain is built from TRBV2 and TRBJ2-3; D unresolved. The CDR3 DNA sequence: TGTGCCAGCAGTGGACTTCTCACAGATACGCAGTATTTT. It translates to CASSGLLTDTQYF.